Shown below are 7 T cell receptor beta chains from a single sample sequenced in a study of blood T cell repertoires in COVID-19. Generated by immunoSEQ multiplex PCR, the TCRdb table keeps only in-frame clones and is missing some. Of hundreds of thousands of clones listed, 85% are singletons. The sequenced material came from PBMCs or T cells enriched from blood (not recorded which). All receptors come from a woman in her twenties or thirties who had been exposed to COVID-19.

V gene TRBV5-1 combines with J gene TRBJ2-1, with a tentative D call TRBD1 (6 bases). In germline, CDR1 is SGHRS, CDR2 YFSETQ. Trimming stripped 0 bases from V and 0 bases from J, with 7 bases between. The CDR3 covers 15 residues. The CDR3, as DNA: TGCGCCAGCAGCTTGGCGGACAGCTCCTACAATGAGCAGTTCTTC. Residues: CASSLADSSYNEQFF.

V is TRBV2 and J is TRBJ1-2; D unresolved. Germline loops: CDR1 SNHLY, CDR2 FYNNEI. This CDR3 is built from 12 residues. Trimming stripped 2 bases from V and 8 bases from J, with 9 bases between. CDR3 DNA: TGTGCCAGCAGTGAATCTCTCTCGGGCTACACCTTC. This encodes CASSESLSGYTF.

The V gene is TRBV6-5, the J gene TRBJ1-6; 8 bases are shared with TRBD1. CDR1 and CDR2 from the germline V gene are MNHEY and SVGAGI. The CDR3 runs to 15 residues. J gave up 2 bases and V 6 bases, and 3 bases lay outside the gene matches. This CDR3 is CASRPQGAYNSPLHF. CDR3 in DNA: TGTGCCAGCAGACCACAGGGGGCCTATAATTCACCCCTCCACTTT.

This clone occurred once. The V and J genes are TRBV2 and TRBJ2-5; 8 bases align to TRBD1. J was trimmed by 7 bases and V by 6 bases; bases with no gene match: 4. The CDR3 covers 12 residues. Germline assignment: CDR1 SNHLY and CDR2 FYNNEI. For the CDR3, the DNA is TGTGCCAGCAGGACCGACAGGGGGACCCAGTACTTC. Its protein product is CASRTDRGTQYF.

The CDR3 region has the DNA TGTGCCACCAGCAGAGAGAGCAGGCCCCTCTATGGCTACACCTTC. This encodes CATSRESRPLYGYTF. The J gene is TRBJ1-2, the V gene TRBV15, with D unclear. In germline, CDR1 is LNHNV, CDR2 YYDKDF (reference sequence). Trimming took 0 bases from V and 4 from J, leaving 12 bases between them. This CDR3 is built from 15 residues.

V is TRBV6-5 and J is TRBJ2-7; D perhaps matches TRBD2 (5 bases). CDR1 is MNHEY and CDR2 is SVGAGI in the germline V gene. V dropped 0 bases and J dropped 2 bases, with 11 bases sitting between them. CDR3 size: 15 residues. The CDR3 region is CASSYSIYGAYEQYF. CDR3 DNA: TGTGCCAGCAGTTACTCGATATACGGGGCCTACGAGCAGTACTTC.

This clone was recorded once. The V and J genes are TRBV28 and TRBJ2-1, with 8 bases identical to TRBD2. Germline CDR1 reads MDHEN; CDR2 reads SYDVKM. This CDR3 region has 15 residues. V shed 7 bases and J 6 bases; nucleotides not matched to a gene: 11. The CDR3, as DNA: TGTGCCAGCACTTCAGCGGGAGCTTCGGCCAATGAGCAGTTCTTC. It specifies CASTSAGASANEQFF.